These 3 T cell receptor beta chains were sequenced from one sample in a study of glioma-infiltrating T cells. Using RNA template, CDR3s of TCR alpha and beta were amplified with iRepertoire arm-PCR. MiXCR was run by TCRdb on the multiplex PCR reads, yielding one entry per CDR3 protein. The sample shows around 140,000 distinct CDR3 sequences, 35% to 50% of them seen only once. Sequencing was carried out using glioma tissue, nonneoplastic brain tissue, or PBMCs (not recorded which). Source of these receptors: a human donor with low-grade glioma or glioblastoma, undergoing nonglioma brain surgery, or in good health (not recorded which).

CDR3 loop: CASSPSWTGGYEQYF. In DNA, the CDR3 is TGTGCCAGCAGCCCGTCTTGGACAGGGGGCTACGAGCAGTACTTC. The chain has TRBV28 and TRBJ2-7; 10 bases map to TRBD1. V gave up 6 bases and J gave up 3 bases; unmatched junction bases: 8. CDR1 MDHEN and CDR2 SYDVKM come from the germline V gene. This CDR3 region has 15 residues. The entire variable domain, with the rest obtained from reference TRBV28 and TRBJ2-7, is as follows: DVKVTQSSRYLVKRTGEKVFLECVQDMDHENMFWYRQDPGLGLRLIYFSYDVKMKEKGDIPEGYSVSREKKERFSLILESASTNQTSMYLCASSPSWTGGYEQYFGPGTRLTVT.

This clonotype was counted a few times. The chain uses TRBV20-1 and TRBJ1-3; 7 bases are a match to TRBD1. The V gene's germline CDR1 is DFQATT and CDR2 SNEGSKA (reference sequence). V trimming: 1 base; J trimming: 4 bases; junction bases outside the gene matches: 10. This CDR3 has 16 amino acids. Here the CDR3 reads CSARAGETGLGNTIYF. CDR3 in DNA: TGCAGTGCTAGAGCCGGGGAGACAGGGCTGGGAAACACCATATATTTT.

The CDR3 nucleotides read TGTGCCAGCAGTCCAGCCCAAGGGAGAGACTATGGCTACACCTTC. Amino acid sequence: CASSPAQGRDYGYTF. This sequence joins TRBV28 and TRBJ1-2; D is unclear. This CDR3 is built from 15 residues. Trimming pared 5 bases from V and 3 bases from J, leaving 16 bases between. The germline gives CDR1 MDHEN, CDR2 SYDVKM.